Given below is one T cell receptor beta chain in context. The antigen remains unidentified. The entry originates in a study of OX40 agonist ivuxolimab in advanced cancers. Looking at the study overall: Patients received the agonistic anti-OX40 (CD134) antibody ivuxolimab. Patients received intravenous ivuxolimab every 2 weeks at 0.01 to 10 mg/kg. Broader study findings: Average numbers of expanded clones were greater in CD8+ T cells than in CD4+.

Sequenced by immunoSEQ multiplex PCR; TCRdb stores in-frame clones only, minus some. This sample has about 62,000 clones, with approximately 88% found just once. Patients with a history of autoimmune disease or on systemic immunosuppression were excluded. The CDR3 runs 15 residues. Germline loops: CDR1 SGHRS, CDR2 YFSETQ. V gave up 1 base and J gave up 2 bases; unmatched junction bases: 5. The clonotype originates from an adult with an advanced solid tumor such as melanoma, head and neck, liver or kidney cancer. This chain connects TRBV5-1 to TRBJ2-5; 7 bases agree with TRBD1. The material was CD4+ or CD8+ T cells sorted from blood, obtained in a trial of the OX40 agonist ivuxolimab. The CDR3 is CASSLTGAKQETQYF. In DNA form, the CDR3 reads TGCGCCAGCAGCTTGACAGGGGCTAAACAAGAGACCCAGTACTTC.